This T cell receptor (beta chain) was profiled in a study of T cells in tumors and immune-related adverse events (dated by TCRdb to the early 2020s). The TCR beta locus was amplified and sequenced with the immunoSEQ assay, yielding bulk TCR Vbeta CDR3 data. The authors processed their data as follows. Non-productive CDR3s, sequences shorter than 7 amino acids, and those not starting with C or ending with F/W were excluded. Analysis was limited to specimens with at least 1000 reads, and clonotypes were defined at the amino acid level. Clonality was calculated as 1 minus Pielou's evenness. Library sizes were equalized by abundance-weighted random subsampling with replacement, repeated 100 times to report 95% confidence intervals. The Morisita overlap index was used to quantify repertoire overlap, and for each specimen the top 40 clones were checked for overlap with the irAE. Entries here come from immuneACCESS through TCRdb and include only in-frame sequences with V and J called. Some clones fail to appear in such tables; in the studies checked, an unresolved V gene covers under half of the shortfall, and the cause of the remainder is unknown. V, J and clone size derive from that table, while D and trimming were established from the DNA sequence. For this sample the table gives about 22,000 clones, of which 90% to 95% were detected only once. Clones ranked in the top ten supply about 1.4% of the sample.

According to the study, the label for this sample's treatment or condition signals: nivolumab (PD-1 blockade) given before sampling. The DNeasy Blood and Tissue Kit was used to extract DNA from formalin-fixed paraffin-embedded specimens. In regard to this clone: Its specific antigen is unknown. Base qualities are not at hand, and no much larger clone is one base apart.

For CDR1 and CDR2, the germline V gene lists LGHNA and YNFKEQ. The CDR3 spans 14 residues, from the cysteine through the phenylalanine. Only the CDR3 region is kept as DNA, spanning 42 bases read in frame from base 1. V trim: 1 base; J trim: 10 bases; unmatched bases: 6. The material was lymph node tissue, obtained from a patient treated with anti-PD-1 therapy. The chain is assembled from TRBV4-2 and TRBJ2-1; the central 8 bases match TRBD2. This receptor was obtained from a female donor with metastatic renal cell carcinoma. Read as DNA, the sequence is TGTGCCAGCAGCCAAGCGGGGACTAGAGTCGAGCAGTTCTTC. Its protein reads: CASSQAGTRVEQFF.